The 7 T cell receptor delta chains presented below share a single source sample, sequenced in a study of gamma-delta T cells after stem cell transplantation. TCRdb reanalysed the RT-PCR reads via CATT. The table lists about 3,000 delta-chain clones, approximately 9.2% of them singletons. Sequencing was performed on gamma-delta T cells. These receptors were collected from a human donor. It is not recorded whose cells these are; they may come from a transplant donor.

This clone appeared a few times. TCRdb assigns this DNA the protein of a much larger clone, which departs from its translation at residue 10; this likely reflects a read error, and the protein shown comes from translating the DNA. The genes are TRDV2 and TRDJ2; TRDD3 agrees at 11 bases. Germline V gene lookup returns CDR1 GEAIGNYY and CDR2 EKD. Losses at the gene ends were 3 bases for V and 10 bases for J; bases not matched to a gene: 6. This CDR3 has 14 amino acids. The CDR3 region has the DNA TGTGCCTGTGACGGACTGGGGGATAGAGTACAACTCTTCTTT. This sequence encodes CACDGLGDRVQLFF.

This clone appeared a few times. This sequence joins TRDV1 and TRDJ1, with TRDD2 matching 9 bases. With 4 bases clipped from V and 0 bases from J, the junction kept 12 bases outside the gene matches. The CDR3 runs to 18 residues. Germline CDR1 TSWWSYY, CDR2 QGS. The CDR3 loop reads CALGGCLPTGTDTDKLIF. The CDR3 coding sequence is TGTGCTCTTGGGGGCTGCCTTCCTACAGGGACTGACACCGATAAACTCATCTTT.

Comment on this clone: This is likely an artifact of a read error, given a far larger clone one base away. In nucleotides, the CDR3 is TGTGCCTATGACATACTGGGGGATACTTTGACAGCACAACTCTTCTTT. Translation: CAYDILGDTLTAQLFF. The gene calls are TRDV2 and TRDJ2; 11 bases match TRDD3. From germline, CDR1 is GEAIGNYY and CDR2 EKD. CDR3 length: 16 amino acids.

This clone has a handful of counts. A read error is likely here: a far larger clone is one base away. The sample holds other DNA sequences that translate to the same CDR3. This chain uses TRDV2 with TRDJ2, with 13 bases matching TRDD3. This CDR3 is 16 amino acids long. Germline lookup yields CDR1 GEAIGNYY and CDR2 EKD. The CDR3 loop is CACDILGDTLTAQLFF. In DNA, the CDR3 is TGCGCCTGTGACATACTGGGGGATACGTTGACAGCACAACTCTTCTTT.

As regards this clone: At one boundary the junction diverges from the germline segment, which might be a read error. The chain combines TRDV1 with TRDJ1; TRDD2 might be the D (6 bases). The CDR3 loop spans 22 amino acids. Germline CDR1 is TSWWSYY and CDR2 is QGS. The CDR3 here is CALEEPVLPISYWPGDTDKLIF. Written as DNA, the CDR3 is TGTGCTCTTGAGGAACCGGTCCTTCCGATATCTTACTGGCCCGGGGACACCGATAAACTCATCTTT.

Turning to this clone: Since a far larger clone is one base different, this is likely a read error. The chain recombines TRDV2 with TRDJ3; TRDD3 agrees at 13 bases. The CDR3 sequence is 21 residues long. CDR1 is GEAIGNYY, CDR2 EKD, per germline. CDR3 in DNA: TGTGCCTGTGACACCTTACTGGGGGATACGCTCAGCTCCTGGTACACCCGACAGATGTTTTTC. Translation gives CACDTLLGDTLSSWYTRQMFF.

Turning to this clone: A far larger clone is only one base removed, so a read error is likely. The V and J genes are TRDV2 and TRDJ3, with 11 bases fitting TRDD3. From germline, CDR1 is GEAIGNYY and CDR2 EKD. V gave up 4 bases and J gave up 0 bases; unmatched junction bases: 10. The CDR3 covers 20 residues. CDR3 nucleotide sequence: TGTGCCTGTGAAACACTGGGGGATATCGGGAGCTCCTGGGACACCCGACAGATGTTTTTC. Translated, it gives CACETLGDIGSSWDTRQMFF.